This T cell receptor beta chain was identified in a study of persistence of HIV-infected CD4 T cells. Stimulation used approximately 9.1 ug/mL lysate from CMV-infected fibroblasts. Responding CD4+ T cells were sorted by upregulation of both CD40 ligand and CD69. Before stimulation, PBMCs underwent CD8+ T cell depletion. For around 20 hours, CD8-depleted PBMCs received anti-CD28/CD49d costimulation, a CD40-blocking antibody and enfuvirtide. Per the germline V gene, CDR1 is SEHNR and CDR2 is FQNEAQ (reference sequence). With 5 bases removed from V and 9 bases from J, the gap between germline ends came to 13 bases. The CDR3 covers 13 residues. The immunoSEQ assay was version 4, run in survey mode. Genomic DNA was diluted to around 10 ng/uL, up to 1 ug per sample. TCRdb's table, derived via immunoSEQ multiplex PCR, lists solely in-frame clones and lacks some. The table lists 15,000 to 20,000 clones, less than 75% of them singletons.

As to this clone: Its antigen remains unknown.

The sample here was CD4+ T cells sorted from PBMCs after 18-hour stimulation, taken from a patient who received antiretroviral therapy. This clonotype was sampled from an adult woman with HIV who was CMV-seropositive. This rearrangement joins TRBV7-9 to TRBJ2-2; TRBD1 might be the D (6 bases). CDR3 region: CASSPSRGRELFF. CDR3 nucleotide sequence: TGTGCCAGCAGCCCATCCAGGGGCAGGGAGCTGTTTTTT.